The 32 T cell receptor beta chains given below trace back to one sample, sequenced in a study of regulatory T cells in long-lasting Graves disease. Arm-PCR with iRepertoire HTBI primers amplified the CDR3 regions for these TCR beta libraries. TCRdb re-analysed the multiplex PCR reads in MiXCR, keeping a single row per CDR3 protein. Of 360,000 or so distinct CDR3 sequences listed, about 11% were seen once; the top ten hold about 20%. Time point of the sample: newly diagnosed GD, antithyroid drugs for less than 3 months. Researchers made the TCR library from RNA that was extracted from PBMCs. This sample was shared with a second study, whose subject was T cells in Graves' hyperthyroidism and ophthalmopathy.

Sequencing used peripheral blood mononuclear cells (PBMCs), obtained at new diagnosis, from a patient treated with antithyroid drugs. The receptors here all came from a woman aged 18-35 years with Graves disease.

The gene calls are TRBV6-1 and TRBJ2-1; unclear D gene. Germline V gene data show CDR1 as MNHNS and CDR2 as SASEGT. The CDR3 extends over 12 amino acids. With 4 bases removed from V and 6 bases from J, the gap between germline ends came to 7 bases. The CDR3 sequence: CASSGATNEQFF. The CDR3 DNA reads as TGTGCCAGCAGTGGGGCCACCAATGAGCAGTTCTTC.

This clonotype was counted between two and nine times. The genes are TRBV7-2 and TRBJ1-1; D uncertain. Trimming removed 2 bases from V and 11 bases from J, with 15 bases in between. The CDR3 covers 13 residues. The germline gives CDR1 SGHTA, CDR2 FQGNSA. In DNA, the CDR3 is TGTGCCAGCAGCTTAACCCTGAGGGCTGTGGCTTTCTTT. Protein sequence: CASSLTLRAVAFF.

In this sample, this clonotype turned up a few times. The chain's CDR3 is CATSAPSGGRRDEQFF. The DNA for the CDR3 is TGTGCCACCAGTGCCCCGTCGGGGGGCAGGAGGGATGAGCAGTTCTTC. The chain couples TRBV24-1 to TRBJ2-1, with D perhaps matching TRBD2 (7 bases). Germline CDR1 is KGHDR and CDR2 is SFDVKD. V lost 5 bases and J lost 8, with 21 bases in between. The CDR3 sequence is 16 residues long.

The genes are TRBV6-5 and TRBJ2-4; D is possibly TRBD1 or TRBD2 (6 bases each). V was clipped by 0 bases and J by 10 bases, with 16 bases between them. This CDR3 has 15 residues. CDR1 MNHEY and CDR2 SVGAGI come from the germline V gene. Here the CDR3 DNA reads TGTGCCAGCAGTTACTCGAGGTTAGGGGGAGGTATTCAGTACTTC. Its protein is CASSYSRLGGGIQYF.

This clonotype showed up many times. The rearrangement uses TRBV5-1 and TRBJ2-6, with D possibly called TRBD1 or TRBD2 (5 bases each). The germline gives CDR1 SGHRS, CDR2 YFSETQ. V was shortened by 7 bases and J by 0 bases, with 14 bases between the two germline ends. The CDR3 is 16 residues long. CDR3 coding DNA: TGCGCCAGCGTCCCGGGACGGTTCTCTGGGGCCAACGTCCTGACTTTC. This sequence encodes CASVPGRFSGANVLTF.

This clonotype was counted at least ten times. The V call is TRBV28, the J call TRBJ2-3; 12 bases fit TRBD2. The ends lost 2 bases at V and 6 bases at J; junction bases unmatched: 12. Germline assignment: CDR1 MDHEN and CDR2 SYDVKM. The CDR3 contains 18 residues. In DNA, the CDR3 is TGTGCCAGCAGTTTACCTGTTCTAGCGGGAGGGCCCAGTGATACGCAGTATTTT. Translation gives CASSLPVLAGGPSDTQYF.

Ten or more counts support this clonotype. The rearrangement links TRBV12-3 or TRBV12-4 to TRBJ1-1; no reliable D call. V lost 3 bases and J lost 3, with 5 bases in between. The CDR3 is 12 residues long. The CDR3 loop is CASSFPYTEAFF. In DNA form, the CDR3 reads TGTGCCAGCAGTTTTCCCTACACTGAAGCTTTCTTT.

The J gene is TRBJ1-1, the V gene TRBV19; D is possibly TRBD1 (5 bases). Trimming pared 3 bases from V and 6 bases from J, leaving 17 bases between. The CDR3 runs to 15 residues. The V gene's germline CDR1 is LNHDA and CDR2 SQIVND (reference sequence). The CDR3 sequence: CASSIPRVRDAEAFF. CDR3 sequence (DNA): TGTGCCAGTAGTATCCCGCGTGTGAGGGACGCTGAAGCTTTCTTT.

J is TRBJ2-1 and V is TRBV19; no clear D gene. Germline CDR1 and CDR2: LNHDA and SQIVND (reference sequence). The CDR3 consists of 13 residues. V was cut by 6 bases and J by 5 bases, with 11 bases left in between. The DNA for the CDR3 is TGTGCCAGTAGGGACCATCACCACAATGAGCAGTTCTTC. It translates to CASRDHHHNEQFF.

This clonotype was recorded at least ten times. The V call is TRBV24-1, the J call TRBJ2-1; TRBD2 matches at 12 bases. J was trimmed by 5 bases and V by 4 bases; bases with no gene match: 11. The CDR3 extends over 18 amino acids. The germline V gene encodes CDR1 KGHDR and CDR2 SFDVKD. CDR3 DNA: TGTGCCACCAGTGACTCCGGACTAGCGGGACGCCGGAACAATGAGCAGTTCTTC. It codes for CATSDSGLAGRRNNEQFF.

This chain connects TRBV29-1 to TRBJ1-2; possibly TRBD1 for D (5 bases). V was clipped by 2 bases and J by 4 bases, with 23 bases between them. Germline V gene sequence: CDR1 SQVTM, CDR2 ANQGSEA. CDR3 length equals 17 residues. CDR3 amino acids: CSVEMDRGPMFGYGYTF. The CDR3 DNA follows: TGCAGCGTTGAAATGGATAGGGGTCCGATGTTTGGCTATGGCTACACCTTC.

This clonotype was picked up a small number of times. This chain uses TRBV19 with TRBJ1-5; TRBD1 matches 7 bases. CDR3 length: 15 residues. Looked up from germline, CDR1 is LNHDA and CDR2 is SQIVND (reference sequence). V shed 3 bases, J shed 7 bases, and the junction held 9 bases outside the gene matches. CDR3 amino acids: CASSILRGLGQPQHF. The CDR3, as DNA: TGTGCCAGTAGTATTCTAAGGGGGCTGGGGCAGCCCCAGCATTTT.

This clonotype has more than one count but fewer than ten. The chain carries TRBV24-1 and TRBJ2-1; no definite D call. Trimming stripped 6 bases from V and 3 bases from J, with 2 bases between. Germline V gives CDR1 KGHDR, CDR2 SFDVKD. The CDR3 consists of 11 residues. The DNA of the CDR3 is TGTGCCACCAGTTTCTACAATGAGCAGTTCTTC. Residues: CATSFYNEQFF.

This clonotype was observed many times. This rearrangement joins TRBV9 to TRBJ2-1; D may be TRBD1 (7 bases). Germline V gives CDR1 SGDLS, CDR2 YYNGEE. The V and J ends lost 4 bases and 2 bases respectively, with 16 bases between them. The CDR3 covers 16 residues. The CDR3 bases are TGTGCCAGCAGCAAAGGGGGCGGGGCGACCTACAATGAGCAGTTCTTC. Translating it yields CASSKGGGATYNEQFF.

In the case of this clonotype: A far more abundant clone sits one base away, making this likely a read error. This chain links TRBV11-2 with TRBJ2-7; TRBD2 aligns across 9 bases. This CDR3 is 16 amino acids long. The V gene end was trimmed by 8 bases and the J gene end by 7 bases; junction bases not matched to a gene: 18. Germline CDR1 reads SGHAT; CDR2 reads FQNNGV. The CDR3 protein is CASSSTSRGRANEQYF. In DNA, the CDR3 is TGTGCCAGCTCATCCACGTCGCGCGGGAGGGCCAATGAGCAGTACTTC.

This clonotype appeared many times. The CDR3, as DNA: TGTGCCAGCAGCTTAGTAGCTCGGGACATTTCCTACGAGCAGTACTTC. Its translation: CASSLVARDISYEQYF. V gene TRBV7-2 combines with J gene TRBJ2-7; tentatively, D is TRBD1 (6 bases). Germline-derived CDR1 and CDR2 are SGHTA and FQGNSA. The CDR3 consists of 16 residues. Deletions cut 1 base from V and 1 base from J, with 14 bases between.

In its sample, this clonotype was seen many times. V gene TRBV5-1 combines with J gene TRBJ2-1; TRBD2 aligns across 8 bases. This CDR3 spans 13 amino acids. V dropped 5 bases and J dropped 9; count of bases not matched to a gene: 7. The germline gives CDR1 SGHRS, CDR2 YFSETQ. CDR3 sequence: CASRRGAGPEQFF. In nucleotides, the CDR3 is TGCGCCAGCAGGCGGGGGGCCGGTCCTGAGCAGTTCTTC. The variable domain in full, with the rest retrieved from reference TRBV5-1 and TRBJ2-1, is KAGVTQTPRYLIKTRGQQVTLSCSPISGHRSVSWYQQTPGQGLQFLFEYFSETQRNKGNFPGRFSGRQFSNSRSEMNVSTLELGDSALYLCASRRGAGPEQFFGPGTRLTVL.

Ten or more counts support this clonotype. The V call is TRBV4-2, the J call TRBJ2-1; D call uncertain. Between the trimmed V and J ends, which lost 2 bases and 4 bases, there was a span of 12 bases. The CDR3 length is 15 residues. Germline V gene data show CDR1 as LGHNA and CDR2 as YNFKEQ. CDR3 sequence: CASSQIASTYNEQFF. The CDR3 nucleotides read TGTGCCAGCAGCCAAATCGCCTCTACTTACAATGAGCAGTTCTTC.

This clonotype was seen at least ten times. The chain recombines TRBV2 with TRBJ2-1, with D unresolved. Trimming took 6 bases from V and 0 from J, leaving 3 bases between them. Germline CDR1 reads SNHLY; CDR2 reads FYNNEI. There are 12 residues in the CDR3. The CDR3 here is CASSRSYNEQFF. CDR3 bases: TGTGCCAGCAGCCGCTCCTACAATGAGCAGTTCTTC.

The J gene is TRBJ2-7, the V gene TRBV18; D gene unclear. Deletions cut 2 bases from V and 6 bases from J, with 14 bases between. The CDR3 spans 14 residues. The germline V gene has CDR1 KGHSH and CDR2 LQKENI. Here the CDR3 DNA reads TGTGCCAGCTCACCAGAATCGGCAACTCGCGAGCAGTACTTC. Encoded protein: CASSPESATREQYF. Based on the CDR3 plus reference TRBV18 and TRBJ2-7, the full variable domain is NAGVMQNPRHLVRRRGQEARLRCSPMKGHSHVYWYRQLPEEGLKFMVYLQKENIIDESGMPKERFSAEFPKEGPSILRIQQVVRGDSAAYFCASSPESATREQYFGPGTRLTVT.

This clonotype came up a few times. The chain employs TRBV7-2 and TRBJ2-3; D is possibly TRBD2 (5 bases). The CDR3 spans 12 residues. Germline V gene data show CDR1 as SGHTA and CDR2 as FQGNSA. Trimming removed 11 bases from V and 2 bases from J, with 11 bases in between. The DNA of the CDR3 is TGTGCCGTTACTAGAAACACAGATACGCAGTATTTT. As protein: CAVTRNTDTQYF.

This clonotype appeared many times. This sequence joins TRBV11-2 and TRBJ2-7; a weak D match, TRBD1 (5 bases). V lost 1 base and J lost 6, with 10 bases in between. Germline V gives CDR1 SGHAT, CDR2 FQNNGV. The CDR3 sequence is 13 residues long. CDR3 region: CASSLAPGLEQYF. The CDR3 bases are TGTGCCAGCAGCTTAGCCCCAGGGCTCGAGCAGTACTTC. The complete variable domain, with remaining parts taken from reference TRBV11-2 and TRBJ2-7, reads EAGVAQSPRYKIIEKRQSVAFWCNPISGHATLYWYQQILGQGPKLLIQFQNNGVVDDSQLPKDRFSAERLKGVDSTLKIQPAKLEDSAVYLCASSLAPGLEQYFGPGTRLTVT.

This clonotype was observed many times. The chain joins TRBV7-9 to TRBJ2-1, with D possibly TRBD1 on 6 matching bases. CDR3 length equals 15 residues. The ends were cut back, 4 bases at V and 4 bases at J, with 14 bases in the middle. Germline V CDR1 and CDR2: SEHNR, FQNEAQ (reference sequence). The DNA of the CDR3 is TGTGCCAGCAGCTCCCAAATAACAGGGTACAATGAGCAGTTCTTC. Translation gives CASSSQITGYNEQFF.

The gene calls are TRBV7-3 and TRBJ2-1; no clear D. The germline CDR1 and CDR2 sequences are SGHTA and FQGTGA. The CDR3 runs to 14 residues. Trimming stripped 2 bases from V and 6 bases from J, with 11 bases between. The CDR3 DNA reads TGTGCCAGCAGCTTATCCCCGATCCCCAATGAGCAGTTCTTC. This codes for CASSLSPIPNEQFF. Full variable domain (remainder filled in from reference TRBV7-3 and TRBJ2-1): GAGVSQTPSNKVTEKGKYVELRCDPISGHTALYWYRQSLGQGPEFLIYFQGTGAADDSGLPNDRFFAVRPEGSVSTLKIQRTERGDSAVYLCASSLSPIPNEQFFGPGTRLTVL.

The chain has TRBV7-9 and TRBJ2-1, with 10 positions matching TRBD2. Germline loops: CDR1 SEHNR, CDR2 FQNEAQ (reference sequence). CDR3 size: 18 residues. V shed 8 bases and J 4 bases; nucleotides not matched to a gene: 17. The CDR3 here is CASFTAAGGLVGYNEQFF. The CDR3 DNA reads TGTGCCAGCTTTACCGCAGCGGGAGGGCTCGTTGGGTACAATGAGCAGTTCTTC.

Here the CDR3 DNA reads TGTGCCACCAGCAGAGAGGGGGAGGGAAACACTGAAGCTTTCTTT. It specifies CATSREGEGNTEAFF. The V and J genes are TRBV15 and TRBJ1-1; maybe TRBD1 (5 bases). From germline, CDR1 is LNHNV and CDR2 YYDKDF (reference sequence). V lost 0 bases and J lost 2, with 10 bases in between. The CDR3 is made up of 15 amino acids.

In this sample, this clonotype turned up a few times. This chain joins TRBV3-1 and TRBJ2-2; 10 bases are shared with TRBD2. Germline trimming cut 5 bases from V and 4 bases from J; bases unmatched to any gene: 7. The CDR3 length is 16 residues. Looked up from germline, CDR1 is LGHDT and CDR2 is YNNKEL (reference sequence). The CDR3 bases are TGTGCCAGCAGCGAACTAGCGGGACCGTTCACCGGGGAGCTGTTTTTT. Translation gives CASSELAGPFTGELFF.

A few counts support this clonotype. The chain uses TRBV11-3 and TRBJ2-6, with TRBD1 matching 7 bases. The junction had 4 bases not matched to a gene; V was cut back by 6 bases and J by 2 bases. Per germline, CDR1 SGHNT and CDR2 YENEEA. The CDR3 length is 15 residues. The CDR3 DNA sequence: TGTGCCAGCAGTGTTACAGGGGCTGGGGCCAACGTCCTGACTTTC. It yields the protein CASSVTGAGANVLTF.

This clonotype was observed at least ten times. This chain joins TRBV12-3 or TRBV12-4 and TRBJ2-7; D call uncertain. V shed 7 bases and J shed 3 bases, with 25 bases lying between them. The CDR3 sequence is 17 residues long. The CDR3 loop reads CASTPGHDPPTGYEQYF. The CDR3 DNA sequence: TGTGCCAGCACCCCTGGGCACGACCCCCCAACGGGCTACGAGCAGTACTTC.

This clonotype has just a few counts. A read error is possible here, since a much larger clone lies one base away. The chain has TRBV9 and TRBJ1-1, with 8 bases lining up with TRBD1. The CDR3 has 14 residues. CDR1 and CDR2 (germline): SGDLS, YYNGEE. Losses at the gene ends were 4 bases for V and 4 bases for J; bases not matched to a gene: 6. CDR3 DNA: TGTGCCAGCAGCCCACGGACAGGGATCACTGAAGCTTTCTTT. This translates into CASSPRTGITEAFF.

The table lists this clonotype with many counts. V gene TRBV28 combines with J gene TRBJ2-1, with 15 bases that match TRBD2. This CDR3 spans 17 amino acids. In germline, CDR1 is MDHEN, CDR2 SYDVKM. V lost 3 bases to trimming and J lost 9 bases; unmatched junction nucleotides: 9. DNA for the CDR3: TGTGCCAGCAGTTTCTTTGGGACTAGCGGGAGGCTTGGTGAGCAGTTCTTC. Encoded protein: CASSFFGTSGRLGEQFF. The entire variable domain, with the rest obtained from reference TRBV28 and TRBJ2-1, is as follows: DVKVTQSSRYLVKRTGEKVFLECVQDMDHENMFWYRQDPGLGLRLIYFSYDVKMKEKGDIPEGYSVSREKKERFSLILESASTNQTSMYLCASSFFGTSGRLGEQFFGPGTRLTVL.

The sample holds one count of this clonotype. CDR3 coding DNA: TGTGCCAGCAGCCGGGACGGGGCGGGCTATGGCTACACCTTC. Translation: CASSRDGAGYGYTF. The V and J genes are TRBV6-1 and TRBJ1-2; D is perhaps TRBD1 (5 bases). V was pared by 6 bases and J by 4 bases, with 15 bases between. Germline V lookup: CDR1 MNHNS, CDR2 SASEGT. The CDR3 is 14 amino acids.